The 14 T cell receptor beta chains below all came from one sample that was sequenced in a study of shared clonotypes between healthy human individuals. Assay: immunoSEQ multiplex PCR; the TCRdb copy retains only in-frame clones and omits some. The repertoire holds hundreds of thousands of clones, with roughly three quarters as singletons. Sample: PBMCs. These receptors originate from a woman between 35 and 50 years old in good health. Some clones in this sample may be carry-over from other donors' samples.

This rearrangement joins TRBV9 to TRBJ2-7, with a weak D call TRBD1 (6 bases). CDR1 is SGDLS, CDR2 YYNGEE, per germline. V shed 3 bases and J shed 6 bases, with 13 bases lying between them. CDR3 size: 13 residues. The CDR3 DNA is TGTGCCAGCAGCGCGAGAACAGGGACCGAGCAGTACTTC. As protein: CASSARTGTEQYF. The full variable domain, with the rest looked up from reference TRBV9 and TRBJ2-7, is DSGVTQTPKHLITATGQRVTLRCSPRSGDLSVYWYQQSLDQGLQFLIQYYNGEERAKGNILERFSAQQFPDLHSELNLSSLELGDSALYFCASSARTGTEQYFGPGTRLTVT.

Note on this clone: With a far larger clone one base away, a read error is the likely cause. Here the CDR3 DNA reads TGTGCCGGCAGCCCAGAGGGGGCTCAGCCCCAGCATTTT. Its protein product is CAGSPEGAQPQHF. V usage is TRBV7-9 and J usage is TRBJ1-5; 7 bases agree with TRBD1. This CDR3 comprises 13 residues. Germline V CDR1 and CDR2: SEHNR, FQNEAQ (reference sequence).

Points on this clone: This likely came from a read error, as a far larger clone is one base away. The chain employs TRBV14 and TRBJ2-7, with D perhaps matching TRBD1 (6 bases). CDR3 length: 16 amino acids. Per the germline V gene, CDR1 is SGHDN and CDR2 is FVKESK. Trimming took 5 bases from V and 6 from J, leaving 23 bases between them. The CDR3 DNA reads TGTGCCAGCAGCTCCCTTCTCGGGGCAGGGGCCCTCGAGCAGTACTTC. Encoded protein: CASSSLLGAGALEQYF.

The chain joins TRBV5-5 to TRBJ1-3, with 7 bases fitting TRBD1. The CDR3 spans 16 residues. J was trimmed by 1 base and V by 3 bases; bases with no gene match: 7. CDR1 SGHKS and CDR2 YYEKEE come from the germline V gene (reference sequence). The CDR3 sequence: CASSWSGTASGNTIYF. CDR3 nucleotides: TGTGCCAGCAGCTGGTCCGGGACAGCTTCTGGAAACACCATATATTTT.

The rearrangement links TRBV11-2 to TRBJ2-5; D might be TRBD1 (5 bases). The CDR3 extends over 14 amino acids. The germline V gene encodes CDR1 SGHAT and CDR2 FQNNGV. Between the trimmed V and J ends, which lost 3 bases and 4 bases, there was a span of 12 bases. The DNA for the CDR3 is TGTGCCAGCAGCTTTGGGGCAAGGGGAGAGACCCAGTACTTC. Protein sequence: CASSFGARGETQYF.

The J gene is TRBJ2-3, the V gene TRBV4-2; the match to TRBD2 covers 7 bases. Germline CDR1 reads LGHNA; CDR2 reads YNFKEQ. After removal of 5 bases from V and 4 bases from J, the junction contained 6 bases not matched to a gene. The CDR3 length is 14 residues. The CDR3 nucleotides read TGTGCCAGCAGCTTGCGGGAGTCGGCAGATACGCAGTATTTT. Its protein is CASSLRESADTQYF.

The V gene is TRBV29-1, the J gene TRBJ1-4; 7 bases are a match to TRBD1. CDR1 and CDR2 (germline): SQVTM, ANQGSEA. With 0 bases clipped from V and 5 bases from J, the junction kept 0 bases outside the gene matches. This CDR3 has 13 amino acids. CDR3 protein: CSVEEGQNEKLFF. The CDR3 nucleotides are TGCAGCGTTGAAGAGGGACAGAATGAAAAACTGTTTTTT.

This clone was found many times. CDR3 sequence: CASRSTGVGNQPQHF. The DNA for the CDR3 is TGTGCCAGCAGGTCTACAGGGGTGGGCAATCAGCCCCAGCATTTT. This sequence joins TRBV6-5 and TRBJ1-5; TRBD1 matches at 7 bases. Germline loops: CDR1 MNHEY, CDR2 SVGAGI. J was trimmed by 2 bases and V by 6 bases; bases with no gene match: 7. The CDR3 sequence is 15 residues long.

This clone appeared a few times. This CDR3 is also generated by other DNA sequences in the sample. The CDR3 sequence: CAWSLQGPETQYF. The CDR3 DNA reads as TGTGCCTGGAGCCTACAGGGGCCAGAGACCCAGTACTTC. V is TRBV30 and J is TRBJ2-5; 7 nucleotides agree with TRBD1. The length of the CDR3 is 13 residues. The germline V gene encodes CDR1 GTSNPN and CDR2 SVGIG (reference sequence). The V gene end was trimmed by 3 bases and the J gene end by 4 bases; junction bases not matched to a gene: 5.

V usage is TRBV27 and J usage is TRBJ1-1; D not resolved. The germline V gene encodes CDR1 MNHEY and CDR2 SMNVEV (reference sequence). V was shortened by 5 bases and J by 2 bases, with 15 bases between the two germline ends. The CDR3 is 15 residues long. The CDR3 is CASSKVWTGNTEAFF. The CDR3 region has the DNA TGTGCCAGCAGTAAGGTGTGGACGGGAAACACTGAAGCTTTCTTT.

The rearrangement links TRBV30 to TRBJ1-1; 7 bases map to TRBD1. Germline V gives CDR1 GTSNPN, CDR2 SVGIG (reference sequence). The CDR3 is 13 residues long. J gave up 3 bases and V 0 bases, and 1 base lay outside the gene matches. Here the CDR3 reads CAWSVTGYTEAFF. For the CDR3, the DNA is TGTGCCTGGAGTGTGACAGGGTACACTGAAGCTTTCTTT.

The chain employs TRBV9 and TRBJ1-1; no clear D. V lost 0 bases to trimming and J lost 1 base, with 7 bases between them. Germline CDR1 is SGDLS and CDR2 is YYNGEE. This CDR3 contains 14 residues. In nucleotides, the CDR3 is TGTGCCAGCAGCGTAGCTACCAAGAACACTGAAGCTTTCTTT. Protein product: CASSVATKNTEAFF.

The chain has TRBV7-8 and TRBJ2-1, with D maybe TRBD1 (6 bases). Germline values: CDR1 SGHVS, CDR2 FQNEAQ. Trimming took 4 bases from V and 4 from J, leaving 14 bases between them. The CDR3 is 15 amino acids. DNA of the CDR3: TGTGCCAGCAGCTCAGGGGTAGGGGCTTACAATGAGCAGTTCTTC. As protein: CASSSGVGAYNEQFF.

Details on this clone: The sample carries other DNA sequences with the same CDR3. The CDR3 sequence is CASSLAGSYGYTF. CDR3 bases: TGTGCCAGCAGCTTAGCGGGAAGCTATGGCTACACCTTC. V is TRBV7-2 and J is TRBJ1-2; no clear D. The length of the CDR3 is 13 residues. The V end was cut by 0 bases, the J end by 4 bases, with 6 bases between. Germline V gene sequence: CDR1 SGHTA, CDR2 FQGNSA. Complete variable domain (other parts from reference TRBV7-2 and TRBJ1-2): GAGVSQSPSNKVTEKGKDVELRCDPISGHTALYWYRQSLGQGLEFLIYFQGNSAPDKSGLPSDRFSAERTGGSVSTLTIQRTQQEDSAVYLCASSLAGSYGYTFGSGTRLTVV.